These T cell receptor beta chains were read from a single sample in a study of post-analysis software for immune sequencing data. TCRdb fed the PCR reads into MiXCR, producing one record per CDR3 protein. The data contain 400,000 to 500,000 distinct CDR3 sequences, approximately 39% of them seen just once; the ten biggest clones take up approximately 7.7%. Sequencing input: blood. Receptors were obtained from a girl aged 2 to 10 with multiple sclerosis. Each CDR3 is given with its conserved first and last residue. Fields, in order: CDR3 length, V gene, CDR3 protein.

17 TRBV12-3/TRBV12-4 CASSLKGFVSGANVLTF
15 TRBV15 CATSRDESATYGYTF
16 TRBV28 CASSTTGTGGLNEQFF
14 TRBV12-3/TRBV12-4 CASSSGRGLRGYTF
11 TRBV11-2 CASRGTDEQFF
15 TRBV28 CASRTRGRGNYEQYF
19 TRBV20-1 CSARRLAGAQRRFYNEQFF
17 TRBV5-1 CASSLITGATGANVLTF
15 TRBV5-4 CASSSFGDRYYEQYF
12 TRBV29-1 CSVDDSYNEQYF
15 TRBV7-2 CASSPSGNVADTQYF
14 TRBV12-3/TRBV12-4 CASSPRGRNQPQHF
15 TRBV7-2 CASSFQQGEPDTQYF
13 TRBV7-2 CASSLGPRNEQFF
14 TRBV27 CASRLGRGNTEAFF
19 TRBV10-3 CAISWGTAEAGGFNYGYTF
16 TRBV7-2 CASSPRTKAANSPLHF
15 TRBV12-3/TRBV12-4 CASSRWAAGTDTQYF
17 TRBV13 CASSLPRWSEIDNEQFF
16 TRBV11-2 CASSLGTGTGAYEQYF
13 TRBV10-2 CASSMVEGNIQYF
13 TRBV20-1 CSATTGVNQPQHF
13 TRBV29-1 CSVERQGTYEQYF
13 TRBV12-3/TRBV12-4 CASSFSAGTEAFF
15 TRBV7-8 CASSPDRISNQPQHF
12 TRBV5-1 CASSLDEYEQFF
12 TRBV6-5 CASSGGNVAQYF
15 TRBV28 CASSFLDRSADTQYF
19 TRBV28 CASSPWDSSTAQAKNIQYF
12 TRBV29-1 CRGGGPNTEAFF
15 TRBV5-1 CASSFEPERNYEQYF
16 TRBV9 CASSVGNGQAFYEQYF
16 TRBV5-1 CASSLRPSVSDSPLHF
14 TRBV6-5 CASSYYGVGTEAFF
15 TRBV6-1 CASSEMASGAETQYF
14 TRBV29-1 CSVSAQAIQETQYF
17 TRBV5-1 CASSPTNGRAAYNEQYF
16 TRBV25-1 CASSGRTGWYDNEQFF
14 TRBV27 CASSLSAGYYGYTF
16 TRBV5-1 CASSLQGTALNTEAFF
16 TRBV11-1 CASSQRLAVTQETQYF
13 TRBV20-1 CSARSRSRYEQYF
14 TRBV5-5 CASSLVPGTYEQYF
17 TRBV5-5 CASSRDQASRLQETQYF
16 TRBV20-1 CSARGLAGVGYNEQFF
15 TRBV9 CASSPRPEDSYEQYF
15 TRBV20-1 CSGRGQLVLTDTQYF
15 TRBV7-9 CASSLELAGSYEQYF
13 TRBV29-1 CSADKGTGYEQFF
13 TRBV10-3 CAISDGAAGELFF
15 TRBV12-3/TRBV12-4 CASSPPRAGTDAQYF
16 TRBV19 CTSSPTAGFGYNEQYF
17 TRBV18 CASSPDAWTGPDQPQHF
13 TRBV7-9 CASSLGVSNEQFF
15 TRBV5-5 CASSLALGNNYGYTF
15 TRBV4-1 CASSQALLVREGYTF